This T cell receptor (beta chain) was obtained from a study of regulatory T cells in long-lasting Graves disease. This sample's time point: persistent/refractory GD, antithyroid drugs over 5 years with positive TRAb. PBMC RNA was the source of the TCR library. Trimming removed 7 bases at V and 13 bases at J, with 17 bases between. This CDR3 is built from 12 residues. Germline CDR1 MDHEN, CDR2 SYDVKM. General study results and limits: Persistent Graves' patients had lower TCR diversity than newly diagnosed ones.

This clonotype occurred many times. Its antigen is as yet unknown. In building TCR beta libraries, iRepertoire HTBI primers were used together with Arm-PCR of CDR3 regions. Each CDR3 protein gets one entry after TCRdb re-called the multiplex PCR reads with MiXCR. The sample records hundreds of thousands of distinct CDR3 sequences, approximately 22% being singletons. Sequencing was performed on peripheral blood mononuclear cells (PBMCs), taken when the disease was refractory, from a patient treated with antithyroid drugs. This TCR came from a female donor with Graves disease. The chain has TRBV28 and TRBJ1-5; D is undetermined. The CDR3 protein is CASTPNAGFQHF. In DNA form, the CDR3 reads TGTGCCAGCACGCCCAACGCGGGTTTTCAGCATTTT.